This T cell receptor (beta chain) originates from a study of OX40 agonist ivuxolimab in advanced cancers. Background on the study: Therapy given before enrollment (anti-PD-1, anti-PD-L1 or anti-CTLA-4) was allowed, and under 45% had some.

Study-wide results and caveats: Blood T cells, both CD4+ and CD8+, expanded clonally by week 6 at 0.1 to 3.0 mg/kg. More expanded clones were found, on average, in CD8+ than in CD4+ T cells.

Autoimmune disease history or systemic immunosuppression barred patients. V was shortened by 3 bases and J by 4 bases, with 10 bases between the two germline ends. This CDR3 is 14 amino acids long. Germline V CDR1 and CDR2: SGHVS, FQNEAQ. Concerning this clone: Its antigen is not known.

Profiled with immunoSEQ multiplex PCR; TCRdb holds only in-frame clones, not every one. The sample lists nearly 80,000 clones, about 85% occurring once. The clonotype comes from an adult with an advanced solid tumor such as melanoma, head and neck, liver or kidney cancer. Here the sequenced sample was CD4+ or CD8+ T cells sorted from blood, taken in a trial of the OX40 agonist ivuxolimab. The chain joins TRBV7-8 to TRBJ1-5; no reliable D call. The CDR3 DNA is TGTGCCAGCAGCTTGGACTCGGGGAATCAGCCCCAGCATTTT. This codes for CASSLDSGNQPQHF.